This T cell receptor beta chain originates from a study of control samples from healthy donors and cancer patients. This clone was observed a single time. Measured with immunoSEQ multiplex PCR; TCRdb has only the in-frame clones, and not every one. The repertoire holds 150,000 or so clones, with around 90% as singletons. The sequenced sample was blood. The origin of this receptor is a woman in her 30s in good health.

CDR3 sequence reads: CASSLDRGRGELFF. The CDR3 nucleotides read TGTGCCAGCAGCCTGGACAGGGGGCGAGGGGAGCTGTTTTTT. This chain joins TRBV7-2 and TRBJ2-2; 11 nucleotides agree with TRBD1. Germline assignment: CDR1 SGHTA and CDR2 FQGNSA. This CDR3 comprises 14 residues. With V trimmed by 5 bases and J by 8 bases, 4 bases remained unmatched.